This T cell receptor beta chain stems from a study of blood T cell repertoires in COVID-19. Membership in each cohort depended on participant-reported clinical history. The table came from immunoSEQ multiplex PCR; TCRdb's copy has only in-frame clones and leaves some out. The repertoire includes 200,000 to 250,000 clones, 85% of them detected once, and approximately 9.6% sits in the top ten. The CDR3 loop spans 14 amino acids. V lost 4 bases and J lost 3; bases outside the gene matches: 6. Germline CDR1 reads SGHRS; CDR2 reads YFSETQ. This TCR was sampled from a woman between 50 and 59 years old with acute COVID-19. The sequenced sample consisted of PBMCs or T cells enriched from blood (not recorded which). The V call is TRBV5-1, the J call TRBJ1-1; 7 bases agree with TRBD1. The CDR3 protein is CASSVDRVDTEAFF. The CDR3 nucleotides read TGCGCCAGCAGCGTTGACAGGGTGGACACTGAAGCTTTCTTT.